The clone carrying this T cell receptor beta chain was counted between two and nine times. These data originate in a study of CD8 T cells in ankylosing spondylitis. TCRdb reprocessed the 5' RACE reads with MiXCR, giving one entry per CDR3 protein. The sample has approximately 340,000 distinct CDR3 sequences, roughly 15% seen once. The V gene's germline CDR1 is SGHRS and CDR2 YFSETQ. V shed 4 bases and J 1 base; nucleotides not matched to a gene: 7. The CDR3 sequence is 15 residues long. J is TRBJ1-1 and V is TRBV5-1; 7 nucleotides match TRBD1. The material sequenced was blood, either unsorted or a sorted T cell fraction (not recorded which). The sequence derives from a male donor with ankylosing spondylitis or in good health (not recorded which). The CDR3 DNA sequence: TGCGCCAGCAGCCCACGGGGACAGCCGAACACTGAAGCTTTCTTT. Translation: CASSPRGQPNTEAFF.